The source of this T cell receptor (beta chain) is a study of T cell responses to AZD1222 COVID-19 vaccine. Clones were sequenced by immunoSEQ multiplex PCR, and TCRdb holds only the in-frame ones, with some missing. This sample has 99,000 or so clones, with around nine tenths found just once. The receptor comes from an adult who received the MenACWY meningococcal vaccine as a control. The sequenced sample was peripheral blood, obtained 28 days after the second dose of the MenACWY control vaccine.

DNA of the CDR3: TGCGCCAGCAGCTTGGAGGGACGGTCCTACAATGAGCAGTTCTTC. This sequence encodes CASSLEGRSYNEQFF. The chain joins TRBV5-1 to TRBJ2-1; D may match TRBD1 or TRBD2 (5 bases each). Between the trimmed V and J ends, which lost 0 bases and 1 base, there was a span of 8 bases. CDR1 SGHRS and CDR2 YFSETQ come from the germline V gene. CDR3 length: 15 residues.